This T cell receptor (beta chain) was identified during a study of blood T cell repertoires in COVID-19. Study details: The analysed material was cDNA or gDNA that came from T cells, B-cell-depleted T cells, or PBMCs.

The CDR3 has 15 residues. J lost 0 bases, V lost 3 bases, and 1 base had no gene match. Germline CDR1 WSHSY, CDR2 SAAADI. Measured with immunoSEQ multiplex PCR; TCRdb has only the in-frame clones, and not every one. Of about 180,000 clones in the sample, around 80% were seen once. The chain carries TRBV10-2 and TRBJ1-4, with 7 bases aligning to TRBD1. Source material: peripheral blood. The sequence was collected from a man in his sixties or seventies with active or convalescent COVID-19. The CDR3 DNA reads as TGCGCCAGCAGTGACAGGGGGACAACTAATGAAAAACTGTTTTTT. Protein product: CASSDRGTTNEKLFF.